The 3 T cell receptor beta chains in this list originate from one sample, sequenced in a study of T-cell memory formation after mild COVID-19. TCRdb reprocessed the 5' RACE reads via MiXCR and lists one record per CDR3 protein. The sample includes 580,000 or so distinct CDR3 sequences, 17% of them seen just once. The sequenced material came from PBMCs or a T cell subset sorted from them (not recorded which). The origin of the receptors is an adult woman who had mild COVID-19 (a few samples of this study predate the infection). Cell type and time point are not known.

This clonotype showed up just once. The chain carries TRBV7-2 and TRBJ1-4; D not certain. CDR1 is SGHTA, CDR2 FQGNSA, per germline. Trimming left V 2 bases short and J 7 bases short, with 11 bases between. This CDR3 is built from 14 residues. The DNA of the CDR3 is TGTGCCAGCAGCTTATCGGCAGTAGGTGAAAAACTGTTTTTT. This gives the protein CASSLSAVGEKLFF. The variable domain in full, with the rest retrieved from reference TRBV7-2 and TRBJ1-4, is GAGVSQSPSNKVTEKGKDVELRCDPISGHTALYWYRQSLGQGLEFLIYFQGNSAPDKSGLPSDRFSAERTGGSVSTLTIQRTQQEDSAVYLCASSLSAVGEKLFFGSGTQLSVL.

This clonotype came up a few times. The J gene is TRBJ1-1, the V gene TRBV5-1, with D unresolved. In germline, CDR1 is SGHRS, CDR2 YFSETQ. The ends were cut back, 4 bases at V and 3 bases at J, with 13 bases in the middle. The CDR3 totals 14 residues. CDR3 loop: CASSREGFHTEAFF. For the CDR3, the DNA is TGCGCCAGCAGCCGGGAGGGATTCCACACTGAAGCTTTCTTT. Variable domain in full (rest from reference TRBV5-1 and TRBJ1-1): KAGVTQTPRYLIKTRGQQVTLSCSPISGHRSVSWYQQTPGQGLQFLFEYFSETQRNKGNFPGRFSGRQFSNSRSEMNVSTLELGDSALYLCASSREGFHTEAFFGQGTRLTVV.

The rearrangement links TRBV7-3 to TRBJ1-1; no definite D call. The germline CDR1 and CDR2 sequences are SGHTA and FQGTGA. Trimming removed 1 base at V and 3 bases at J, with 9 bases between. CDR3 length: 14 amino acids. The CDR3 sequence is CASSLIGSYTEAFF. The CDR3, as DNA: TGTGCCAGCAGCTTAATCGGGTCTTACACTGAAGCTTTCTTT.